In its sample, the clone carrying this TCR beta chain was seen a few times. The CDR3 sequence is 13 residues long. Germline V gene sequence: CDR1 SGHDT, CDR2 YYEEEE. V gave up 4 bases and J gave up 2 bases, with 8 bases separating them. This sample is drawn from a study of technical replicates of blood from a few donors. The table came from immunoSEQ multiplex PCR; TCRdb's copy has only in-frame clones and leaves some out. Here the sample spans some 80,000 clones, roughly nine tenths being singletons. The rearrangement uses TRBV5-6 and TRBJ2-3; maybe TRBD2 (5 bases). Sample: T cells isolated from PBMCs. This TCR derives from a human donor in good health. The DNA for the CDR3 is TGTGCCAGCAGCCCGGACTTCACAGATACGCAGTATTTT. The encoded protein is CASSPDFTDTQYF.